This section outlines one TCR beta chain sequence together with its context. Its antigen is currently not known. The sample holds no much larger clone one base away, and base qualities are not on file. This record belongs to a study of CD8 T cells in Susac syndrome (dated by TCRdb to between 2019 and 2020). In the study overall: Whether CD8+ T cell activation and differentiation in Susac syndrome was antigen driven was tested using repertoire sequencing. The full study reports these points: The number of individuals in the TCR sequencing and HLA analysis was acknowledged as relatively small.

RNA was extracted using the RNeasy kit, and roughly 0.5 to 1 microgram was reverse transcribed with random hexamers. The immunoSEQ multiplex PCR assay, which covers 54 Vbeta and 13 Jbeta segments, was used to amplify TCR beta CDR3 regions. Bias from PCR amplification was corrected by using a synthetic template baseline for primer optimization and for computational correction. In the source study's methods: Reads were annotated to V, D and J genes per IMGT and analyzed with immunoSEQ Analyzer, keeping only productive sequences. To calculate clonality, Shannon entropy was normalized by log2 of the number of productive unique sequences and then subtracted from one. For each patient and control, public and private clones were evaluated among the 100 most prevalent clones. A clone was defined as Susac-specific if it was absent from the healthy and MS cohorts, from 1052 published viral clones and from other ImmuneACCESS disease sequences. TCRdb took the public reads, trimmed them with fastp at Q25, ran MiXCR for clone calling and kept in-frame beta chains. Every CDR3 protein is listed once, alongside the most common genes and DNA of its rows. Here the V and J calls rest on TCRdb's processing, not on the authors' analysis. For this sample there are some 130,000 distinct CDR3 sequences; around 96% appear just once. The leading ten clones occupy more than 0.09% of the sample.

The junction shows trimming of 0 bases on V and 6 bases on J, plus 14 bases between the germline ends. Looking up the germline V gene yields CDR1 MGHRA and CDR2 YSYEKL. From the cysteine through the phenylalanine, the CDR3 covers 16 amino acids. Only the CDR3 DNA is retained, 48 bases long and in frame from the first base. High-throughput TCR beta sequencing profiled peripheral blood CD8+ and CD4+ T cells from healthy donors, Susac syndrome patients and multiple sclerosis patients. Healthy donors were included as age- and sex-matched controls. Bulk CD8+ and CD4+ T cells were purified by magnetic negative isolation, while CD8+ TEMRA cells were enriched using FACS. Blood was drawn into EDTA tubes, processed within 24 hours, and PBMCs were isolated by density gradient centrifugation. PBMCs intended for TCR sequencing were cryopreserved in liquid nitrogen and thawed later in a water bath at 37 degrees C. A purity of at least 90% was achieved for sorted or isolated CD4+, CD8+ and CD8+ TEMRA cells.

Recombination linked TRBV4-1 to TRBJ2-2, with the identity of the D gene unclear. Sample: CD4+ T cells from PBMCs. The TCR comes from a human donor in good health. The CDR3 sequence is CASSQDQETRSGELFF. The DNA is as follows: TGCGCCAGCAGCCAAGATCAGGAGACTCGGTCCGGGGAGCTGTTTTTT.